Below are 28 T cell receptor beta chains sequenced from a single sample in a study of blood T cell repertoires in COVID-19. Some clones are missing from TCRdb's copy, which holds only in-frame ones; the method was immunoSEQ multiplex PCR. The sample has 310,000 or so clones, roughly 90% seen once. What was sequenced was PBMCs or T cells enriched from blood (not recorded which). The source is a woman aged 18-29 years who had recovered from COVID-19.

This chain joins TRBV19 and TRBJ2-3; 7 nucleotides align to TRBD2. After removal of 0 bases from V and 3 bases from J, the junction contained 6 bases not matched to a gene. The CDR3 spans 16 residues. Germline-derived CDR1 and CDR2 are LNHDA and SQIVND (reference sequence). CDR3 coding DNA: TGTGCCAGTAGTATAGATCCAGCGGGATATACAGATACGCAGTATTTT. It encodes CASSIDPAGYTDTQYF.

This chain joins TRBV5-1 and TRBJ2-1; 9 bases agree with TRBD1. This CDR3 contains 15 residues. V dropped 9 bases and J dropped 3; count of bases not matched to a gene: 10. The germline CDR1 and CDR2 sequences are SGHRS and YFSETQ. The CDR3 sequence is CATRVGTGSYNEQFF. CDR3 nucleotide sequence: TGCGCCACCCGGGTCGGGACAGGGAGCTACAATGAGCAGTTCTTC.

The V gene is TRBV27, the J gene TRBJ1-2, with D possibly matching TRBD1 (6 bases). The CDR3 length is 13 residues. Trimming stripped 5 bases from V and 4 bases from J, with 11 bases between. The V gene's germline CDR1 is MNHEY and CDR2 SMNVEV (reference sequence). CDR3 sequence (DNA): TGTGCCAGCAGTCCCAGGGGTGCCTATGGCTACACCTTC. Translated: CASSPRGAYGYTF.

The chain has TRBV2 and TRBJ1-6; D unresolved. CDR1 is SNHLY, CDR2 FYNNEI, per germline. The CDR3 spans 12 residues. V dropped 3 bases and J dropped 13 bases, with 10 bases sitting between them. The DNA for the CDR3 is TGTGCCAGCAGTGAGGGCTTCTACCCCCTCCACTTT. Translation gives CASSEGFYPLHF.

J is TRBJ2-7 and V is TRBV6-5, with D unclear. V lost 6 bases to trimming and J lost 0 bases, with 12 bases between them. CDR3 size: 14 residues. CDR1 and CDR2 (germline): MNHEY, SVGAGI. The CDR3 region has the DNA TGTGCCAGCAGGCGAACCTGGAGCTCCTACGAGCAGTACTTC. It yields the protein CASRRTWSSYEQYF.

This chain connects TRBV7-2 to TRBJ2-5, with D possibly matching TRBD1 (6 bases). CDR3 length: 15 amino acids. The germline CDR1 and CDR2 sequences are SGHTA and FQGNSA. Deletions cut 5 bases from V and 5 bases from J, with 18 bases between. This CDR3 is CASSPIGADSETQYF. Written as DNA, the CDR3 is TGTGCCAGCAGCCCAATCGGGGCGGACAGCGAGACCCAGTACTTC.

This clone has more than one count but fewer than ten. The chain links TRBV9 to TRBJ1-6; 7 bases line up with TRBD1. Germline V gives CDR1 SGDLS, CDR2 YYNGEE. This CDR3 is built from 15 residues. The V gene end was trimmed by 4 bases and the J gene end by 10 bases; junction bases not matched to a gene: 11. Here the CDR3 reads CASSTLPSGGSPLHF. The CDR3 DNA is TGTGCCAGCAGCACCCTTCCTTCAGGGGGATCACCCCTCCACTTT.

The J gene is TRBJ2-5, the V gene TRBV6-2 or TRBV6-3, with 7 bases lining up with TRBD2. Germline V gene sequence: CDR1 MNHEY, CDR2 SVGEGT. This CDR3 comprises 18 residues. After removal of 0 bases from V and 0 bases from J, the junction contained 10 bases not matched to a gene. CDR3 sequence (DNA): TGTGCCAGCAGTTACTCGAGATTTAGCGGGCGCTACCAAGAGACCCAGTACTTC. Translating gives CASSYSRFSGRYQETQYF.

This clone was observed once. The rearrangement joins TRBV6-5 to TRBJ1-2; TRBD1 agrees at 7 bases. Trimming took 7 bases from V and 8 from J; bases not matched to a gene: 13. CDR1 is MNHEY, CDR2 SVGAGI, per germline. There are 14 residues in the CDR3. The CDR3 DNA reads TGTGCCAGCATTATAAGAACAGGGGTAGGGGGCTACACCTTC. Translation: CASIIRTGVGGYTF.

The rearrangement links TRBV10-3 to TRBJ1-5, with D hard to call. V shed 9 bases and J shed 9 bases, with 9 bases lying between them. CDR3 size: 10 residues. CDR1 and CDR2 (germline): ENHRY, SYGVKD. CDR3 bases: TGTGCCATAGAGGGTCGGCCCCAGCATTTT. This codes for CAIEGRPQHF.

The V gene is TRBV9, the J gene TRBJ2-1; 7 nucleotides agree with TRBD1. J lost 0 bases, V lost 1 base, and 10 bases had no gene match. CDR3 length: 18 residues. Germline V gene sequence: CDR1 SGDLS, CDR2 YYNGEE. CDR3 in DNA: TGTGCCAGCAGCGTACGTGGGACAGAGACGAGCTCCTACAATGAGCAGTTCTTC. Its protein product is CASSVRGTETSSYNEQFF.

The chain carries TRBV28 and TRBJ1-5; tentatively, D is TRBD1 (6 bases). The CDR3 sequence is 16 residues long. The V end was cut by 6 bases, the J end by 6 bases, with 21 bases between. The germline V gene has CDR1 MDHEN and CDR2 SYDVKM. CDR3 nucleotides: TGTGCCAGCAGCTTTCTTGGGGGGGCCGGTACTCAGCCCCAGCATTTT. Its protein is CASSFLGGAGTQPQHF.

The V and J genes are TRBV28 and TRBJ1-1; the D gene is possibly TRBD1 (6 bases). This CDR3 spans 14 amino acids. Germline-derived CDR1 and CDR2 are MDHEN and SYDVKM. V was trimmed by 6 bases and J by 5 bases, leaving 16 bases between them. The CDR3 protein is CASSPVGGGTEAFF. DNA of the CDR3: TGTGCCAGCAGCCCCGTTGGGGGCGGAACTGAAGCTTTCTTT.

The chain's CDR3 is CASSVDGEPYEQYF. The CDR3 bases are TGTGCCAGCAGCGTAGACGGGGAGCCCTACGAGCAGTACTTC. V gene TRBV9 combines with J gene TRBJ2-7; possibly TRBD2 for D (5 bases). The length of the CDR3 is 14 residues. V was pared by 0 bases and J by 2 bases, with 9 bases between. From germline, CDR1 is SGDLS and CDR2 YYNGEE.

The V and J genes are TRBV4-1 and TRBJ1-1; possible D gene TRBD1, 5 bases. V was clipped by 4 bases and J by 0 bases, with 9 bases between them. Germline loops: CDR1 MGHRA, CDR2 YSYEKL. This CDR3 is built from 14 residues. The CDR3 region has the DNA TGCGCCAGCAGCCCAGGGATTATGAACACTGAAGCTTTCTTT. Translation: CASSPGIMNTEAFF.

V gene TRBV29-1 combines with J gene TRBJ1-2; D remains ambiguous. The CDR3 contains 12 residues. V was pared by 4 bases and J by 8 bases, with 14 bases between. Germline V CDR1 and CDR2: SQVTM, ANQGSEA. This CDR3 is CSVAGFGRGYTF. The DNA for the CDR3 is TGCAGCGTTGCGGGGTTCGGGCGAGGCTACACCTTC.

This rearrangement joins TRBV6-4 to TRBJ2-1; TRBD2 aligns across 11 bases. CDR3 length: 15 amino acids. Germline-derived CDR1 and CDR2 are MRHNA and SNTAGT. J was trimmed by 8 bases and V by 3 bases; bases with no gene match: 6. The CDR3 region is CASSDISGGADEQFF. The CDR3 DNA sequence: TGTGCCAGCAGTGATATTAGCGGGGGGGCCGATGAGCAGTTCTTC.

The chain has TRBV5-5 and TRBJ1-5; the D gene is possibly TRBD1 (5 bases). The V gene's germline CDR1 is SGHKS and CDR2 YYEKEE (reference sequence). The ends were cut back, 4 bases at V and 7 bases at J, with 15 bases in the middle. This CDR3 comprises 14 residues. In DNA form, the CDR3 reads TGTGCCAGCAGCCTACAGGTTTTAGGCCAGCCCCAGCATTTT. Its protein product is CASSLQVLGQPQHF.

The CDR3 coding sequence is TGTGCCAGCAGCCAAGTCCAACTAGCGGGGGGGAATGAGCAGTTCTTC. Its translation: CASSQVQLAGGNEQFF. The chain carries TRBV4-2 and TRBJ2-1, with 13 bases fitting TRBD2. The CDR3 is 16 amino acids. Germline V lookup: CDR1 LGHNA, CDR2 YNFKEQ. Losses at the gene ends were 1 base for V and 7 bases for J; bases not matched to a gene: 4.

The CDR3 bases are TGTGCTAGTGGTTTGGGGGGACACCAGAAAGAGACCCAGTACTTC. It codes for CASGLGGHQKETQYF. The chain is built from TRBV12-5 and TRBJ2-5, with D maybe TRBD1 (6 bases). Germline V CDR1 and CDR2: LGHNT, FRNRAP. The CDR3 length is 15 residues. Trimming shortened V by 1 base and J by 3 bases, and 12 bases separated the two germline ends.

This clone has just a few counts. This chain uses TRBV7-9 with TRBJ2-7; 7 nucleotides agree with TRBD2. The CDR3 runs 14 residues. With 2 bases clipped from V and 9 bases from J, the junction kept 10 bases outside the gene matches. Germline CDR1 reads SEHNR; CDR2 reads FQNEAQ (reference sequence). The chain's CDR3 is CASSLSGAVQGQYF. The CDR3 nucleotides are TGTGCCAGCAGCTTAAGCGGGGCGGTCCAGGGGCAGTACTTC.

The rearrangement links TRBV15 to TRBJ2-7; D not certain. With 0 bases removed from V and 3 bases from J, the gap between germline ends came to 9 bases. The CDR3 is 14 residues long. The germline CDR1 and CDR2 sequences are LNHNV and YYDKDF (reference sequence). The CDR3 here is CATSRDRLVYEQYF. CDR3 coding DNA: TGTGCCACCAGCAGAGATAGGCTAGTCTACGAGCAGTACTTC.

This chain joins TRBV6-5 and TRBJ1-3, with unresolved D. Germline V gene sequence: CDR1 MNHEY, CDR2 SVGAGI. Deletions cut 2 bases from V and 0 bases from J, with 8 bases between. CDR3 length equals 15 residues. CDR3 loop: CASSYDYSSGNTIYF. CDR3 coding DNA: TGTGCCAGCAGTTACGATTATAGCTCTGGAAACACCATATATTTT.

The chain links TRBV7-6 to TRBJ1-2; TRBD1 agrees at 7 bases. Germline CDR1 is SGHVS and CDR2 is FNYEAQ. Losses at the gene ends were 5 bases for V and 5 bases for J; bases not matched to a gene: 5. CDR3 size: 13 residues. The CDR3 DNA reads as TGTGCCAGCAGCCCATCAGGGGGGTATGGCTACACCTTC. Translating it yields CASSPSGGYGYTF. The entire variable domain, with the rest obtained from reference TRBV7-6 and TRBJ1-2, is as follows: GAGVSQSPRYKVTKRGQDVALRCDPISGHVSLYWYRQALGQGPEFLTYFNYEAQQDKSGLPNDRFSAERPEGSISTLTIQRTEQRDSAMYRCASSPSGGYGYTFGSGTRLTVV.

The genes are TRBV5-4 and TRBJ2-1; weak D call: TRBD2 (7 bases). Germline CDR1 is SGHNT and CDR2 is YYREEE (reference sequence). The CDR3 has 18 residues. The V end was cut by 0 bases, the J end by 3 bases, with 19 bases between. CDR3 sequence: CASSLATGRGGSYNEQFF. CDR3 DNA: TGTGCCAGCAGCTTGGCCACAGGAAGGGGGGGGAGCTACAATGAGCAGTTCTTC. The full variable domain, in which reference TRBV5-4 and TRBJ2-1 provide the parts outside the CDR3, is ETGVTQSPTHLIKTRGQQVTLRCSSQSGHNTVSWYQQALGQGPQFIFQYYREEENGRGNFPPRFSGLQFPNYSSELNVNALELDDSALYLCASSLATGRGGSYNEQFFGPGTRLTVL.

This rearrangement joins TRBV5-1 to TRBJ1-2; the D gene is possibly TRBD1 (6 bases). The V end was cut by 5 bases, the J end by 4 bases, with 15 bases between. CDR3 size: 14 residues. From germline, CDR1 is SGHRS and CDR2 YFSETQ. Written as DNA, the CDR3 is TGCGCCAGCAGACGGGACAAGGAATCCTATGGCTACACCTTC. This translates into CASRRDKESYGYTF. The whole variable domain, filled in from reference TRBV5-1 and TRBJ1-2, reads KAGVTQTPRYLIKTRGQQVTLSCSPISGHRSVSWYQQTPGQGLQFLFEYFSETQRNKGNFPGRFSGRQFSNSRSEMNVSTLELGDSALYLCASRRDKESYGYTFGSGTRLTVV.

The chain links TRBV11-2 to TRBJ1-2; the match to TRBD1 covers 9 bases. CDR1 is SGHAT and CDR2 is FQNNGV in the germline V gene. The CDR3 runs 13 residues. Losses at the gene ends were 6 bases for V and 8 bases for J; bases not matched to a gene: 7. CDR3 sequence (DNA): TGTGCCAGCAGTTTCGCACAGGGGGCGGGCTACACCTTC. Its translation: CASSFAQGAGYTF.

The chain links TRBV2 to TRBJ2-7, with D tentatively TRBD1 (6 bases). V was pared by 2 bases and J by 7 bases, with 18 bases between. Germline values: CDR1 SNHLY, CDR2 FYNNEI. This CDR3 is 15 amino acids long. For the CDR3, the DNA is TGTGCCAGCAGTGAATCTAGGACAGATTTTGAAGAGCAGTACTTC. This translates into CASSESRTDFEEQYF.